The subject of this entry is one TCR beta chain. Its cognate antigen is unknown. The record originates from a study of a mutant IDH1 vaccine in newly diagnosed glioma. Study overall: The study gave patients eight vaccinations in weeks 1, 3, 5, 7, 11, 15, 19, 23. Among treated patients, about 60% were male and 37.5% female, and mean age was 40.4 years.

Sequenced by immunoSEQ multiplex PCR; TCRdb stores in-frame clones only, minus some. The sample records about 66,000 clones, about 81% being singletons. Sample time point: week 11, during vaccination. The investigators gave 300 ug of mutant IDH1 20-mer peptide in each vaccine dose, together with topical imiquimod. The V and J ends lost 5 bases and 2 bases respectively, with 9 bases between them. The CDR3 extends over 13 amino acids. Germline CDR1 SNHLY, CDR2 FYNNEI. General study results and limits: Immune responses arising from the vaccine appeared in roughly 95% of patients. Any relationship between pseudoprogression and changes in top peripheral T cell clonotypes seemed absent.

The material sequenced was PBMCs, taken from a glioma patient whose treatment included an IDH1 peptide vaccine. This rearrangement joins TRBV2 to TRBJ1-2; a possible D gene is TRBD1 (6 bases). The clonotype originates from a woman in her fifties or sixties with glioma. The CDR3 sequence is CASSIQGNYGYTF. The CDR3, as DNA: TGTGCCAGCAGTATTCAGGGGAACTATGGCTACACCTTC.